The 15 T cell receptor beta chains below come from one sample, sequenced in a study of T cells in tumors and immune-related adverse events. Produced via immunoSEQ multiplex PCR; TCRdb's table is partial and in-frame only. The table lists about 11,000 clones, roughly 92% of them singletons. This specimen consisted of lymph node tissue, obtained from a patient treated with anti-PD-1 therapy. The receptors derive from a female donor with metastatic renal cell carcinoma.

The chain links TRBV14 to TRBJ2-1; no reliable D call. In germline, CDR1 is SGHDN, CDR2 FVKESK. V was cut by 4 bases and J by 2 bases, with 15 bases left in between. The CDR3 runs 16 residues. CDR3 coding DNA: TGTGCCAGCAGCCCCCTCCTAGTATCCCCCTACAATGAGCAGTTCTTC. Protein: CASSPLLVSPYNEQFF.

The rearrangement links TRBV19 to TRBJ1-2, with 12 bases that match TRBD1. This CDR3 is 17 amino acids long. Trimming took 4 bases from V and 4 from J; bases not matched to a gene: 10. The germline gives CDR1 LNHDA, CDR2 SQIVND (reference sequence). The chain's CDR3 is CASSTQAGTGGSYGYTF. CDR3 nucleotide sequence: TGTGCCAGTAGTACGCAGGCCGGGACAGGGGGCTCCTATGGCTACACCTTC. The full variable domain, in which reference TRBV19 and TRBJ1-2 provide the parts outside the CDR3, is DGGITQSPKYLFRKEGQNVTLSCEQNLNHDAMYWYRQDPGQGLRLIYYSQIVNDFQKGDIAEGYSVSREKKESFPLTVTSAQKNPTAFYLCASSTQAGTGGSYGYTFGSGTRLTVV.

This clone was counted only a few times. This chain links TRBV20-1 with TRBJ1-1; the match to TRBD1 covers 7 bases. The CDR3 extends over 11 amino acids. The V segment lost 5 bases and the J segment 4 bases; nucleotides outside the gene matches: 1. CDR1 is DFQATT and CDR2 is SNEGSKA in the germline V gene (reference sequence). The CDR3 DNA sequence: TGCAGTGCTTCAGGGGGCACTGAAGCTTTCTTT. Residues: CSASGGTEAFF.

V is TRBV6-1 and J is TRBJ1-5; D remains unclear. Germline V lookup: CDR1 MNHNS, CDR2 SASEGT. The CDR3 extends over 15 amino acids. V lost 9 bases and J 0 bases, leaving 15 bases between the germline ends. The CDR3, as DNA: TGTGCCAGTATTTACAGCGCGGATAGCAATCAGCCCCAGCATTTT. It encodes CASIYSADSNQPQHF.

The chain employs TRBV18 and TRBJ1-5, with D maybe TRBD1 (5 bases). CDR3 length: 14 residues. CDR1 is KGHSH, CDR2 LQKENI, per germline. Trimming removed 3 bases at V and 6 bases at J, with 12 bases between. The CDR3 loop reads CASSPQGWAQPQHF. The CDR3 bases are TGTGCCAGCTCACCGCAGGGTTGGGCTCAGCCCCAGCATTTT.

The chain combines TRBV7-2 with TRBJ2-7; D is undetermined. V was shortened by 3 bases and J by 2 bases, with 8 bases between the two germline ends. This CDR3 spans 13 amino acids. Germline V gene data show CDR1 as SGHTA and CDR2 as FQGNSA. CDR3 nucleotide sequence: TGTGCCAGCAGCTTTCCAGGAACCTACGAGCAGTACTTC. Translated: CASSFPGTYEQYF.

This chain connects TRBV7-9 to TRBJ1-1; D ambiguous. V dropped 2 bases and J dropped 1 base, with 5 bases sitting between them. Germline CDR1 reads SEHNR; CDR2 reads FQNEAQ (reference sequence). This CDR3 has 13 residues. The CDR3 DNA sequence: TGTGCCAGCAGCTTAACCAGGAACACTGAAGCTTTCTTT. Protein: CASSLTRNTEAFF.

V is TRBV7-9 and J is TRBJ2-1; 9 bases map to TRBD1. The CDR3 covers 18 residues. Germline V gene data show CDR1 as SEHNR and CDR2 as FQNEAQ (reference sequence). Trimming cost V 3 bases and J 6 bases; bases outside gene matches: 15. The CDR3 is CASSFGASGGQGFNEQFF. DNA of the CDR3: TGTGCCAGCAGCTTCGGGGCCTCTGGGGGACAGGGCTTCAATGAGCAGTTCTTC.

The sample holds one count of this clone. The chain has TRBV5-4 and TRBJ1-1; 8 positions agree with TRBD1. V lost 0 bases and J lost 5; bases outside the gene matches: 12. The CDR3 loop spans 17 amino acids. Germline V gene sequence: CDR1 SGHNT, CDR2 YYREEE (reference sequence). DNA for the CDR3: TGTGCCAGCAGCTTGGGTGGGACAGGCCGAGTAGGGACTGAAGCTTTCTTT. Protein sequence: CASSLGGTGRVGTEAFF.

The sample holds a few counts of this clone. The chain carries TRBV7-8 and TRBJ1-1, with a weak D call TRBD1 (5 bases). Germline loops: CDR1 SGHVS, CDR2 FQNEAQ. The CDR3 length is 13 residues. Trimming shortened V by 10 bases and J by 4 bases, and 16 bases separated the two germline ends. CDR3 sequence: CATGSIWLTEAFF. The CDR3 bases are TGTGCCACAGGGTCTATCTGGCTCACTGAAGCTTTCTTT. The full variable domain, its missing parts supplied by reference TRBV7-8 and TRBJ1-1, is GAGVSQSPRYKVAKRGQDVALRCDPISGHVSLFWYQQALGQGPEFLTYFQNEAQLDKSGLPSDRFFAERPEGSVSTLKIQRTQQEDSAVYLCATGSIWLTEAFFGQGTRLTVV.

The CDR3 region is CASSPGEWRGSYNEQFF. The CDR3 DNA reads TGTGCCAGCAGCCCAGGGGAGTGGCGGGGCTCCTACAATGAGCAGTTCTTC. This sequence joins TRBV11-3 and TRBJ2-1, with D perhaps assigned TRBD1 or TRBD2 (6 bases each). Germline CDR1 reads SGHNT; CDR2 reads YENEEA. This CDR3 comprises 17 residues. V was cut by 5 bases and J by 0 bases, with 17 bases left in between.

The table lists this clone with a count of one. This chain connects TRBV29-1 to TRBJ2-2; 7 bases are shared with TRBD2. CDR1 SQVTM and CDR2 ANQGSEA come from the germline V gene. CDR3 size: 14 residues. CDR3 residues: CGGGLGTNTGELFF. CDR3 in DNA: TGCGGGGGAGGGTTAGGGACGAACACCGGGGAGCTGTTTTTT.

This clone showed up just once. The CDR3, as DNA: TGTGCTAGTGGTCGGGTCCTCTACGAGCAGTACTTC. Protein: CASGRVLYEQYF. The chain recombines TRBV12-5 with TRBJ2-7; D unresolved. In germline, CDR1 is LGHNT, CDR2 FRNRAP. Trimming removed 5 bases from V and 3 bases from J, with 8 bases in between. The CDR3 has 12 amino acids. The entire variable domain, with the rest obtained from reference TRBV12-5 and TRBJ2-7, is as follows: DARVTQTPRHKVTEMGQEVTMRCQPILGHNTVFWYRQTMMQGLELLAYFRNRAPLDDSGMPKDRFSAEMPDATLATLKIQPSEPRDSAVYFCASGRVLYEQYFGPGTRLTVT.

This sequence joins TRBV18 and TRBJ2-3; 10 bases fit TRBD2. The CDR3 runs to 15 residues. Looked up from germline, CDR1 is KGHSH and CDR2 is LQKENI. Losses at the gene ends were 3 bases for V and 4 bases for J; bases not matched to a gene: 4. This CDR3 reads CASSPSSGSSDTQYF. The CDR3 DNA reads TGTGCCAGCTCACCGTCTAGCGGGAGTTCAGATACGCAGTATTTT.

This chain uses TRBV6-1 with TRBJ1-2; D is ambiguous. Germline V gene sequence: CDR1 MNHNS, CDR2 SASEGT. Trimming removed 2 bases from V and 5 bases from J, with 9 bases in between. This CDR3 comprises 13 residues. DNA of the CDR3: TGTGCCAGCAGTGAAAGGGATGTATATGGCTACACCTTC. Translating it yields CASSERDVYGYTF.